Detailed here is one T cell receptor (beta chain). The germline gives CDR1 WNHNN, CDR2 SYGVQD (reference sequence). The length of the CDR3 is 15 residues. Germline trimming cut 4 bases from V and 5 bases from J; bases unmatched to any gene: 7. For recovered donors of Cohort 3, there were two negative PCRs, clearance, or symptom resolution. This record comes from a study of blood T cell repertoires in COVID-19. Study at large: Samples taken during acute and convalescent COVID-19 were collected in the United States, Italy and Spain. Sample material is recorded as cDNA or gDNA derived from T cells, B-cell-depleted T cells, or PBMCs.

Data came from immunoSEQ multiplex PCR; TCRdb stores just in-frame clones and leaves some out. In the table there are over 400,000 clones, 88% of which are singletons. The receptor comes from a woman aged 60 to 75 who had recovered from COVID-19. The chain combines TRBV10-1 with TRBJ2-2, with TRBD1 matching over 7 bases. The sequencing input was PBMCs or T cells enriched from blood (not recorded which). The CDR3 bases are TGCGCCAGCAGTGTCACAGGGGCTGGGACCGGGGAGCTGTTTTTT. This sequence encodes CASSVTGAGTGELFF.